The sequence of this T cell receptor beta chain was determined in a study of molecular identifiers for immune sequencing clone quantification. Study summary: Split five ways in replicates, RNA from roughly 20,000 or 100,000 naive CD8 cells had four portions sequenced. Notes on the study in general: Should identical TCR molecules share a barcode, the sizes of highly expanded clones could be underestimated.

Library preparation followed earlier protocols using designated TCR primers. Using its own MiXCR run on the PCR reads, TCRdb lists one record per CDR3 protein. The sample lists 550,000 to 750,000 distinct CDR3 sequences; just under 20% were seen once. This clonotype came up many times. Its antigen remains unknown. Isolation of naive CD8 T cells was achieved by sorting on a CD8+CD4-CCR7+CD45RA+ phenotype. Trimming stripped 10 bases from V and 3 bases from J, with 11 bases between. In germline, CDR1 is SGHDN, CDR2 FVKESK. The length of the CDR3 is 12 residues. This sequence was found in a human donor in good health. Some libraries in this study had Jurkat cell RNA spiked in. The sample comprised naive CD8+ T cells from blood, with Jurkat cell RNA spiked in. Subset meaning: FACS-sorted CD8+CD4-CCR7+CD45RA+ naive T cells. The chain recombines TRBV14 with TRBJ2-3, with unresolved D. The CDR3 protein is CATSGKTDTQYF. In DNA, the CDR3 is TGTGCCACCTCTGGCAAAACAGATACGCAGTATTTT.